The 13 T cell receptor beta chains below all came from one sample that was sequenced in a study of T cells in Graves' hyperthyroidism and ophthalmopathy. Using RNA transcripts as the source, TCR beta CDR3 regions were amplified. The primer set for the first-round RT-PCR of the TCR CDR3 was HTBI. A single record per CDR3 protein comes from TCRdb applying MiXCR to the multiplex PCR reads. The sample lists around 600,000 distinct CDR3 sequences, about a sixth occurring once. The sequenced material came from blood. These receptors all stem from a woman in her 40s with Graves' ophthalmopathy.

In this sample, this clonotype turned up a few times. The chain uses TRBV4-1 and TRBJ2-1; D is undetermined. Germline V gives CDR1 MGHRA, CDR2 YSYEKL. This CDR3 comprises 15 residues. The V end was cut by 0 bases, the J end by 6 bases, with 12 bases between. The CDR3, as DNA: TGCGCCAGCAGCCAAGACTATTCGCGTCGCAATGAGCAGTTCTTC. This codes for CASSQDYSRRNEQFF.

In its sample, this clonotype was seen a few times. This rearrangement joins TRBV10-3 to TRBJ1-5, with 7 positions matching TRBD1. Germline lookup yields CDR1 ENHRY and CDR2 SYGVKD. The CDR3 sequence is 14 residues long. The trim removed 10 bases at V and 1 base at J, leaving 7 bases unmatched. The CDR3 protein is CASRTGSSNQPQHF. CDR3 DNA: TGTGCCAGCAGGACAGGCTCCAGCAATCAGCCCCAGCATTTT.

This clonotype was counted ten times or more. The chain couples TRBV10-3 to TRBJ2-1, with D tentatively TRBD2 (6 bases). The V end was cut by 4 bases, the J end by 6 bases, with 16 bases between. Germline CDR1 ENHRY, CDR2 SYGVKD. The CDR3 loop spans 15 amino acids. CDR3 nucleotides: TGTGCCATCAGTGTTCGGGGGAGGACAACCAATGAGCAGTTCTTC. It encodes CAISVRGRTTNEQFF.

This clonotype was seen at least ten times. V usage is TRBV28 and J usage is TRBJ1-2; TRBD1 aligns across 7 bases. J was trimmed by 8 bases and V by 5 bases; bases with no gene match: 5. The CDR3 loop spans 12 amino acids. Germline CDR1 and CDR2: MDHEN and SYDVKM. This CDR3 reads CASSKTGLGYTF. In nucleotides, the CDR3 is TGTGCCAGCAGTAAGACAGGGTTAGGCTACACCTTC.

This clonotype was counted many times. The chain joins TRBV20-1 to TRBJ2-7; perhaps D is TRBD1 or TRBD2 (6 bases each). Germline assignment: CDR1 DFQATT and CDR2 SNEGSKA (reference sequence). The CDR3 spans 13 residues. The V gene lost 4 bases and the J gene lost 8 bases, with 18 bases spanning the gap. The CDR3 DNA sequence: TGCAGTGCTATGCGGGACACCTCTGTAAAGCAGTACTTC. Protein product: CSAMRDTSVKQYF.

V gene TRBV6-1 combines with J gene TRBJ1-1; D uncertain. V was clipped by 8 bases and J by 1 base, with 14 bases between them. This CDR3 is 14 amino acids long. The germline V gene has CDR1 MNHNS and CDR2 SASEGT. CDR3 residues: CASSYLGQNTEAFF. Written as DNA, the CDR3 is TGTGCCAGCTCCTACCTCGGGCAGAACACTGAAGCTTTCTTT.

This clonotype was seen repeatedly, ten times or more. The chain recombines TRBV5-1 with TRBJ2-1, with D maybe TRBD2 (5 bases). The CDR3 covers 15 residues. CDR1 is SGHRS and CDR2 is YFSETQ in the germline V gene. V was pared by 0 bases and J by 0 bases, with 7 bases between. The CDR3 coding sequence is TGCGCCAGCAGCTTGGACGGGAACTCCTACAATGAGCAGTTCTTC. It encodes CASSLDGNSYNEQFF.

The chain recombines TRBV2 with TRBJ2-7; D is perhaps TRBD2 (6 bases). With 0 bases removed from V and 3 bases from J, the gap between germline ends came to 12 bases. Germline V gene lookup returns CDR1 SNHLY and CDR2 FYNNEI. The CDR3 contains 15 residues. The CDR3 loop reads CASSEAAGSGYEQYF. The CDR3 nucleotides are TGTGCCAGCAGTGAAGCGGCGGGATCGGGCTACGAGCAGTACTTC.

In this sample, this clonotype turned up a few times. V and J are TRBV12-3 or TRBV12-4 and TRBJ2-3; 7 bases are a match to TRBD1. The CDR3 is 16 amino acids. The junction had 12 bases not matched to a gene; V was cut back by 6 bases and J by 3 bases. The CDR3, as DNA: TGTGCCAGCAGCCAACGACGACAGGGATTGACAGATACGCAGTATTTT. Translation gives CASSQRRQGLTDTQYF.

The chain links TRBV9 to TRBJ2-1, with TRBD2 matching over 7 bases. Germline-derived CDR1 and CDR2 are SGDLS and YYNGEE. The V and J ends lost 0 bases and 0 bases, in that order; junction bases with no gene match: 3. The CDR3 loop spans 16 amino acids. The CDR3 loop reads CASSVDGGSSYNEQFF. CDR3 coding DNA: TGTGCCAGCAGCGTAGACGGCGGGAGCTCCTACAATGAGCAGTTCTTC.

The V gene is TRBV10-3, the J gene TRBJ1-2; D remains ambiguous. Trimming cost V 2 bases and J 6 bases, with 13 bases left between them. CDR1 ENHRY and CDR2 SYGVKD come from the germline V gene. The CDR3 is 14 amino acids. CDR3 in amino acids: CAISEPREGNGYTF. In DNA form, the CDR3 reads TGTGCCATCAGTGAGCCCAGAGAGGGTAATGGCTACACCTTC.

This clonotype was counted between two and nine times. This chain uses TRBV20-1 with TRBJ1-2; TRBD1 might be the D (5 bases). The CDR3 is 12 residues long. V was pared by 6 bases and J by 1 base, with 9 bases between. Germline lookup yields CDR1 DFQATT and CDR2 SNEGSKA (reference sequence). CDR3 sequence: CSARDHNYGYTF. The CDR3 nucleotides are TGCAGTGCCCGGGACCATAACTATGGCTACACCTTC.

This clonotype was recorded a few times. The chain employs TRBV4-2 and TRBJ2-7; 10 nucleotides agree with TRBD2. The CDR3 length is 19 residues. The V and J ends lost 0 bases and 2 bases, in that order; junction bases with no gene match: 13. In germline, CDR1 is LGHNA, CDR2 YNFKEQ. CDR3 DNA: TGTGCCAGCAGCCAAGACTTATTAGCGGGAGGAACCGTCGCCTACGAGCAGTACTTC. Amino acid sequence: CASSQDLLAGGTVAYEQYF.